These T cell receptor beta chains were read from a single sample in a study of cytomegalovirus exposure and HLA in healthy donors. The data were produced by immunoSEQ multiplex PCR, yet TCRdb's version contains in-frame clones alone and is incomplete. This table holds about 200,000 clones, 70% to 80% found once. The source material was PBMCs. The receptors shown here come from a male donor in good health and CMV-seropositive. Each CDR3 is given with its conserved first and last residue.

J gene: TRBJ2-7; CDR3 length: 14; V gene: TRBV6-5; CDR3 protein: CASSRGMRGYEQYF
J gene: TRBJ2-4; CDR3 length: 16; V gene: TRBV10-3; CDR3 protein: CAISDPIQGAKNIQYF
J gene: TRBJ2-2; CDR3 length: 15; V gene: TRBV5-1; CDR3 protein: CASSLMTGETGELFF
J gene: TRBJ1-2; CDR3 length: 17; V gene: TRBV7-8; CDR3 protein: CASSSDGAGAPFYGYTF
J gene: TRBJ2-7; CDR3 length: 15; V gene: TRBV9; CDR3 protein: CASSVEVTGDYEQYF
J gene: TRBJ2-2; CDR3 length: 16; V gene: TRBV11-3; CDR3 protein: CASSLLRGGLAGELFF
J gene: TRBJ1-1; CDR3 length: 12; V gene: TRBV19; CDR3 protein: CASSMRSSEAFF
J gene: TRBJ2-2; CDR3 length: 16; V gene: TRBV29-1; CDR3 protein: CSAMGLAGRSAGELFF
J gene: TRBJ2-5; CDR3 length: 17; V gene: TRBV11-2; CDR3 protein: CASSLVFGGVGEETQYF
J gene: .; CDR3 length: 12; V gene: TRBV6-6; CDR3 protein: CASTGPGGEQYF
J gene: TRBJ2-7; CDR3 length: 16; V gene: TRBV5-5; CDR3 protein: CASSSTMRGSYYEQYF
J gene: TRBJ1-4; CDR3 length: 11; V gene: TRBV30; CDR3 protein: CASRGTEKLFF